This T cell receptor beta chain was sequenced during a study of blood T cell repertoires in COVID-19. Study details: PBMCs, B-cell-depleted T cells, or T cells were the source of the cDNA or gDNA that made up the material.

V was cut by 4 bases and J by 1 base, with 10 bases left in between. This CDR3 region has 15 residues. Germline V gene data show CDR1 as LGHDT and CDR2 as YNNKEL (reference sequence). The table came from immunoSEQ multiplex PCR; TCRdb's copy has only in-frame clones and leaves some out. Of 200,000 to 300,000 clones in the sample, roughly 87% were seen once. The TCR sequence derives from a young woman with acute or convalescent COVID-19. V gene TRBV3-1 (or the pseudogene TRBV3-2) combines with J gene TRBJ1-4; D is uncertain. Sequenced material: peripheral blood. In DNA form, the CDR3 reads TGTGCCAGCAGCCTGGAGAGGTTAACTAATGAAAAACTGTTTTTT. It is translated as CASSLERLTNEKLFF.